A selection of T cell receptor beta chains follows, all from one sample in a study of CD8 T cells in Susac syndrome. TCRdb re-analysed the immunoSEQ multiplex PCR reads in MiXCR, keeping a single row per CDR3 protein. The sample includes around 130,000 distinct CDR3 sequences, 90% to 95% seen only once; the top ten take roughly 0.13%. The sample was CD4+ T cells from PBMCs. Source of these receptors: a human donor with multiple sclerosis. Both conserved end residues are trimmed from each CDR3. Rows give clone size only sometimes, using once, few, many, or a class for an expanded clone.

TRBV27,-,13,TRBJ1-2,ASSVRQGGFYGYT
TRBV7-3,-,11,TRBJ1-1,ASSLLRGSEAF
TRBV15,-,13,TRBJ1-5,ATSREQGWNQPQH
TRBV4-3,-,18,TRBJ2-1,ASSQESNRDRVKSGNEQF
TRBV2,-,12,TRBJ1-2,ASSAHREGYGYT
TRBV7-9,-,9,TRBJ2-5,ASSLDRDQY
TRBV12-3/TRBV12-4,-,12,TRBJ2-7,ASSFGIAGVEQY
TRBV18,-,12,TRBJ2-7,ASSPRETHYEQY
TRBV29-1,-,13,TRBJ2-2,SVGVNSVGTGELF
TRBV6-5,-,13,TRBJ2-5,ASTRGLAGPGTQY
TRBV29-1,once,14,TRBJ2-6,SVRDRESSGANVLT
TRBV7-2,-,12,TRBJ2-3,ASSLGLGADTQY
TRBV18,once,11,TRBJ1-2,ASSAGQGNGYT
TRBV9,-,14,TRBJ1-3,ASSVEMRGPGNTIY
TRBV4-1,-,15,TRBJ2-3,ASSQRDSQGEGDTQY
TRBV5-1,-,13,TRBJ2-1,ASSFERRSYNEQF
TRBV6-5,-,12,TRBJ1-5,ASSSERSNQPQH
TRBV9,-,13,TRBJ2-5,ASSVLVGVGETQY
TRBV27,-,12,TRBJ1-1,ASSQRGRNTEAF
TRBV11-3,-,11,TRBJ1-3,ASSPPDGNTIY
TRBV19,-,13,TRBJ1-1,ASSIWGSMNTEAF
TRBV18,-,14,TRBJ2-7,ASSPRGTSGSHEQY
TRBV19,-,11,TRBJ1-6,ASSPRDNSPLH
TRBV12-3/TRBV12-4,-,12,TRBJ1-4,ASKTQATNEKLF
TRBV3-1,-,14,TRBJ1-4,ASSHSPGQGNEKLF
TRBV5-1,-,11,TRBJ1-1,ASSSQGNTEAF
TRBV11-2,-,13,TRBJ2-3,ASSRLAGYTDTQY
TRBV19,once,15,TRBJ2-6,ASSSGTVNSGANVLT
TRBV5-1,-,12,TRBJ1-2,ASSEDSYNYGYT
TRBV12-3/TRBV12-4,-,12,TRBJ2-1,ASSPTSGGDEQF
TRBV6-5,-,14,TRBJ2-7,ASSYLSGRATYEQY
TRBV12-3/TRBV12-4,once,12,TRBJ2-7,ASSLAQSHYEQY
TRBV5-1,-,14,TRBJ1-6,ASSLATSSYNSPLH
TRBV27,-,13,TRBJ2-5,ASRTGATRFETQY
TRBV4-2,once,11,TRBJ1-2,ASSQDIERAFA
TRBV28,-,10,TRBJ1-1,AISGTGTEAF
TRBV7-3,-,11,TRBJ1-1,ASSYDLNTEAF
TRBV19,-,11,TRBJ1-5,ASRGQGNQPQH
TRBV30,once,9,TRBJ1-1,AWSVGSWAF
TRBV7-8,-,14,TRBJ1-2,ASINLMGANPYGYT
TRBV13,-,12,TRBJ1-2,ASSPRRGLGGYT
TRBV7-8,-,11,TRBJ1-2,ASSADINYGYT
TRBV12-5,-,11,TRBJ1-5,ASGQPNNQPQH
TRBV6-5,-,12,TRBJ1-1,ASRIGLWDTEAF
TRBV12-5,-,14,TRBJ2-7,ASGLIPSGPDYEQY
TRBV6-6,-,12,TRBJ1-5,ATAGRARNQPQH
TRBV18,-,13,TRBJ1-4,ASSPGGRQNEKLF
TRBV6-2/TRBV6-3,once,12,TRBJ2-7,ASRSGDRGYEQY
TRBV11-2,-,13,TRBJ2-7,ASSPGTGPLGEQY
TRBV15,-,12,TRBJ1-5,ATSPTSHSQPQH
TRBV11-2,-,12,TRBJ1-6,ASSLLSYNSPLH
TRBV4-2,-,14,TRBJ2-3,ASSQDPSGRSDTQY
TRBV24-1,-,13,TRBJ2-1,ATSDFGGTGNEQF
TRBV6-5,-,13,TRBJ2-3,ASSLRGKRTDTQY
TRBV20-1,-,12,TRBJ1-1,SARGDRDGTEAF
TRBV25-1,-,12,TRBJ2-5,ASSEPGGGETQY
TRBV18,-,11,TRBJ1-5,ASSPSGDQPQH
TRBV25-1,-,11,TRBJ1-2,ASRDELNYGYT
TRBV7-9,-,11,TRBJ2-7,ASSFEGINEQY